The entry below gives a single T cell receptor (beta chain) sequence along with its context. This clonotype came up many times. It lacks a known antigen. The record has no base qualities; no much larger clone is one base away. CDR1 and CDR2 are read off the germline V gene as SGHTA and FQGTGA. At the junction V is shortened by 0 bases and J by 0 bases, with 9 bases in between. The cysteine opens and the phenylalanine closes a CDR3 of 15 amino acids. The only DNA kept is the CDR3, 45 bases in frame from the first base. These data come from a study of T cells in Graves' hyperthyroidism and ophthalmopathy (dated by TCRdb to the late 2010s). Describing the broader study: Peripheral blood samples were taken at initial diagnosis, before any treatment was given. After blood sampling, hyperthyroidism patients were treated with methimazole at a starting dose of 30 mg daily, and ophthalmopathy patients were treated with high-dose intravenous methylprednisolone. Whether ophthalmopathy could be predicted prospectively was tested in an independent validation cohort made up of 18 to 20 hyperthyroidism patients plus 17 patients who later progressed to ophthalmopathy. The paper describes TCR Vbeta CDR3 sequencing of 140 or so peripheral blood samples, made up of some 40 ophthalmopathy patients, some 80 hyperthyroidism patients and 17 progressor patients. The 90 to 100 discovery patients were randomly split 7:3 into training and test sets. In six Graves' hyperthyroidism patients, the study also compared T-cell repertoires from thyroid tissue with T-cell repertoires from blood. TCR V-J signatures able to tell the groups apart were searched for in a discovery cohort of some 97 patients, of whom about 40 had Graves' ophthalmopathy and 57 had stable Graves' hyperthyroidism.

The hyperthyroidism patients were between 18 and 65 years old and newly diagnosed, with a disease duration of less than 2 months. Any patient with an uncontrolled infection, another autoimmune disease, pregnancy or lactation was excluded. Clinical symptoms, serum thyroxine and TRAb, thyroid ultrasound, and orbital computed tomography formed the basis for the diagnoses. For progressor patients, blood was drawn at the first diagnosis of hyperthyroidism, before any ophthalmopathy symptoms had appeared. PBMCs were separated from about 10 ml of fresh peripheral blood using Ficoll-Paque density gradient centrifugation. Progressor patients were first diagnosed with Graves' hyperthyroidism and then developed ophthalmopathy during follow-up. Total RNA was extracted using Trizol reagent, and RNA quality was assessed on an Agilent 2100 Bioanalyzer. The investigation overall reported the following: Most expanded thyroid clonotypes (frequency above 0.001) were also detected in blood, suggesting blood repertoires may reflect thyroid immune responses. A model built on a 13 V-J signature distinguished ophthalmopathy from stable hyperthyroidism, reaching approximately 89% sensitivity and under 84% specificity in cross-validation and 80%/75% in testing. Sample size was not statistically predetermined, and investigators were not blinded to group allocation. In validation, progression to ophthalmopathy was predicted by the model with almost 71% sensitivity and just over 72% specificity, a median of 6.5 months before onset.

The TCR beta CDR3 regions were amplified from RNA transcripts. A first-round RT-PCR of the TCR CDR3 used the HTBI primer set with the Qiagen OneStep RT-PCR kit. Libraries were constructed in a second round of multiplex PCR, after which size selection and purification were performed. The libraries were sequenced on an Illumina HiSeq2000 using paired-end 100 bp reads. As for the authors' bioinformatics: Raw data were processed with SOAPnuke, discarding reads with adapters, uncalled bases, mean Phred below 15, or no exact constant-primer or identifier match. High-quality paired reads were merged using COPE v1.2.5, and each unique nucleotide sequence was defined as a clonotype. MiTCR v1.1 was used to align clonotypes to the IMGT TRBV, TRBD and TRBJ reference segments. The analysis was restricted to V-J combinations with a frequency above 0.0001, which together covered 99% to 99.2% of the repertoires. The TCS score was defined as the ratio of F50 (clonal expansion) to E x V (chaos), calculated using BLOSUM62-based TCRdist between CDR3 peptides within each V-J. Welch's t-statistics and random forest reduced just over 500 V-J features to 10 to 15, which were used in a naive Bayes classifier (R e1071). TCRdb reran the public reads through fastp at Q25 and MiXCR, keeping productive beta chains. Each record represents a unique CDR3 protein, reported with the most common genes and DNA among its rows. TCRdb's processing, not the study's, gives the V and J calls here. The sample table records approximately 150,000 distinct CDR3 sequences; over 8% of these occur just once. More than 20% of the sample comes from the top ten.

The sequencing input was blood. The TCR sequence derives from a woman aged 18-29 years with Graves' hyperthyroidism that later progressed to Graves' ophthalmopathy. Here the chain combines TRBV7-3 and TRBJ2-7, and the D gene may be TRBD1, 5 bases matching. CDR3 region: CASSLTRQSSYEQYF. The nucleotide sequence is TGTGCCAGCAGCTTAACGAGACAGAGCTCCTACGAGCAGTACTTC.